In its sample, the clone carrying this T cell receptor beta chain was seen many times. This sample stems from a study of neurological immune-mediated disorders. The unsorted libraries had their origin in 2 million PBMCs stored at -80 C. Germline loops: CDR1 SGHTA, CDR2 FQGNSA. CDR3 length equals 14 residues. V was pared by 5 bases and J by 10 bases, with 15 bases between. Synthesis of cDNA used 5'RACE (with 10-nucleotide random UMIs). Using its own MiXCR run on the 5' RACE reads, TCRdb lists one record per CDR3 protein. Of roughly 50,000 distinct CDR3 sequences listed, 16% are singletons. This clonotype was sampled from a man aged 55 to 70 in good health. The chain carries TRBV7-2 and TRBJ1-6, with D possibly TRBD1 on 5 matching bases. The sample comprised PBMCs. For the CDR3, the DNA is TGTGCCAGCAGCCGGGAGCAGGGTCGATCACCCCTCCACTTT. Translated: CASSREQGRSPLHF.